Reported below is one TCR beta chain. The target antigen is unknown. Regions amplified from RNA transcripts were the TCR beta CDR3 regions. Using the HTBI primer set, a first-round RT-PCR was run on the TCR CDR3. TCRdb reprocessed the multiplex PCR reads with MiXCR, giving one entry per CDR3 protein. The sample lists nearly 600,000 distinct CDR3 sequences; approximately 15% were seen once. This sample stems from a study of T cells in Graves' hyperthyroidism and ophthalmopathy. Study-wide background: At the time of initial diagnosis and before any treatment, peripheral blood was collected.

The study, taken as a whole, reports: The model anticipated ophthalmopathy a median around six months pre-onset. Most clonotypes expanded in thyroid above 0.001 were likewise present in blood.

Looked up from germline, CDR1 is ENHRY and CDR2 is SYGVKD. V was cut by 7 bases and J by 0 bases, with 19 bases left in between. This CDR3 contains 18 residues. This clonotype was obtained from a woman under 30 with Graves' ophthalmopathy. Input material: blood. The chain employs TRBV10-3 and TRBJ2-6, with unresolved D. CDR3 region: CAITKDGNSLSGANVLTF. As DNA, the CDR3 is TGTGCCATCACTAAGGACGGAAATTCCCTCTCTGGGGCCAACGTCCTGACTTTC.